This T cell receptor beta chain stems from a study of shared clonotypes between healthy human individuals (dated by TCRdb to 2019 to 2021). Turning to the overall study: A couple of women and a few men aged 18 to 49 years were included in the cohort. To estimate repertoire size and how much clonotype sharing occurs between individuals, the study deeply sequenced the blood TCR repertoires of 5 or 6 healthy adults. For each donor, three plates each were used for CD4 naive and CD4 memory, two plates were used for CD8 naive, and one plate was used for CD8 memory. Different laboratories and diverse techniques were used to prepare libraries and sequence TCR repertoires, to increase sequencing depth and limit assay-specific biases. Leukapheresis yielded between about 0.8 and 9.5 billion PBMCs per donor.

Notes on this clone: This clone's antigen is unknown. No much larger clone is present one base from it, and per-base qualities are unavailable.

Study-wide conclusions, independent of this receptor: Higher generation probabilities were observed for clonotypes shared by all four sorted-subset donors than for non-shared clonotypes. Incomplete sequencing was indicated by rarefaction of sorted-subset datasets, despite the large sequencing depth. Pairwise subsampling led to the expectation that sequencing depth would affect the degree of clonotype sharing among donors. Naive subsets generally had larger estimated clonotype richness than memory subsets. Because the study included only a small number of donors, the genetic and exposure-history diversity represented was limited. Sharing across a handful of donors was observed for around 4.8% of naive CD4, under 4% of naive CD8, over 2% of memory CD4, and about 0.4% of memory CD8 clonotypes. Sampling was limited to blood, and TCR repertoires in tissue likely differ from TCR repertoires in blood.

Using the deep immunoSEQ assay, TCR CDR3 regions were amplified from genomic DNA by multiplex PCR. Extracted genomic DNA from each cell subset was spread evenly across all wells of several immunoSEQ 96-well plates, with each plate serving as a replicate. For sorted subsets, around 200 ng genomic DNA, equal to tens of thousands of T cell genomes, was loaded into each replicate PCR. Purified libraries were quantified with a Qubit 3.0 fluorometer, sized on a Bioanalyzer 2100, and re-quantified with the KAPA Library Quantification kit. Each immunoSEQ 96-well plate was sequenced on its own single-read 150-cycle Illumina NextSeq 550 flow cell. In the paper's pipeline: Because only junctional sequences without quality scores were contained in the immunoSEQ output, filtering matching that applied to full-length reads could not be performed. Sequences were annotated with PyIR, a Python wrapper for IgBLAST v1.9, using IMGT germline references to assign V/J genes and CDR3. Reads with weak V/J assignments (E-value above 1e-6), missing CDR3, stop codons, out-of-frame junctions, or ambiguous translated residues were removed. A V3J clonotype was defined by an identical inferred V gene, J gene, and CDR3 amino acid sequence. To compute the percentage overlap between repertoires, the number of shared unique clonotypes was divided by the size of the smaller repertoire. Richness of each repertoire was evaluated using RTK rarefaction, the Chao1 estimator, and Recon v2.1 estimates of unobserved clonotypes. Generation probabilities for all TCRbeta clonotypes obtained by the gDNA method from a handful of donors were computed using OLGA. In its TCRdb copy, this immuneACCESS table keeps in-frame sequences only and misses some clones. Where compared with another copy, unresolved V genes explain less than half of these, and the others have no known cause. V, J and clone size reflect that table, while D and trimming were determined from the DNA. The sample contains 2 million to 2.5 million clones, more than 80% of them found a single time. The ten biggest clones cover 0.39% of the sample.

Healthy HIV-negative adults with no recently reported acute infections or vaccinations were included as donors. Only Caucasian adults living in Nashville, Tennessee, USA were represented among the donors. CD4+ T cells were enriched through magnetic negative selection, after which naive cells were positively selected on CD45RA and the remaining negative fraction served as the memory subset. After blood collection by leukapheresis, PBMCs were isolated using Ficoll-Histopaque density gradient centrifugation and then cryopreserved in the vapor phase of liquid nitrogen. Purity and quantity of every magnetically sorted T cell population were checked by analytical flow cytometry. Genomic DNA was isolated from each sorted fraction and quantified by UV absorbance on a Nanodrop 2000c. Trimming leaves V shorter by 2 bases and J shorter by 9 bases, with the junction holding 9 bases beyond the gene matches. The CDR3 contains 15 residues, cysteine and phenylalanine counted. Just the 45-base CDR3 DNA is kept, in frame starting at base 1. Based on the germline V gene, the CDR1 and CDR2 sequences are MDHEN and SYDVKM.

The sequence derives from a man aged 18-30 years in good health. Some clones in this sample may be carry-over from other donors' samples. The chain is made from TRBV28 and TRBJ2-1; 8 middle bases align to TRBD1. Sequenced material: naive CD4+ T cells from PBMCs. The cell subset or site tag for this specimen amounts to: CD45RA+ positively selected. The DNA reads as follows: TGTGCCAGCAGTTTACCGACAGGGGTTGTGGTTGAGCAGTTCTTC. It codes for CASSLPTGVVVEQFF.